The TCR beta chain described here comes from a study of T cells after posttransplantation cyclophosphamide. The repertoire was sequenced with immunoSEQ multiplex PCR; TCRdb's copy has only in-frame clones and lacks some. The data contain 25,000 or so clones, 86% of them seen just once; the ten biggest clones take up 6.3%. The CDR3 sequence is 17 residues long. The ends were cut back, 1 base at V and 3 bases at J, with 16 bases in the middle. From germline, CDR1 is SNHLY and CDR2 FYNNEI. General study findings and limits: Donor-recipient repertoire similarity was low at 1-2 months, rising over year one. Recipient CMV seropositivity and CMV reactivation strongly tracked TRB clonality.

This clone was seen only a few times. The antigen remains unidentified. The chain joins TRBV2 to TRBJ1-5, with a tentative D call TRBD1 (5 bases). Material for sequencing was PBMCs. This TCR came from an older woman with a blood cancer, CMV-positive, and with a related stem cell donor. The CDR3 DNA reads TGTGCCAGCAGTGAAGGGGCTCTTATGGGGCACAATCAGCCCCAGCATTTT. Amino acids: CASSEGALMGHNQPQHF.